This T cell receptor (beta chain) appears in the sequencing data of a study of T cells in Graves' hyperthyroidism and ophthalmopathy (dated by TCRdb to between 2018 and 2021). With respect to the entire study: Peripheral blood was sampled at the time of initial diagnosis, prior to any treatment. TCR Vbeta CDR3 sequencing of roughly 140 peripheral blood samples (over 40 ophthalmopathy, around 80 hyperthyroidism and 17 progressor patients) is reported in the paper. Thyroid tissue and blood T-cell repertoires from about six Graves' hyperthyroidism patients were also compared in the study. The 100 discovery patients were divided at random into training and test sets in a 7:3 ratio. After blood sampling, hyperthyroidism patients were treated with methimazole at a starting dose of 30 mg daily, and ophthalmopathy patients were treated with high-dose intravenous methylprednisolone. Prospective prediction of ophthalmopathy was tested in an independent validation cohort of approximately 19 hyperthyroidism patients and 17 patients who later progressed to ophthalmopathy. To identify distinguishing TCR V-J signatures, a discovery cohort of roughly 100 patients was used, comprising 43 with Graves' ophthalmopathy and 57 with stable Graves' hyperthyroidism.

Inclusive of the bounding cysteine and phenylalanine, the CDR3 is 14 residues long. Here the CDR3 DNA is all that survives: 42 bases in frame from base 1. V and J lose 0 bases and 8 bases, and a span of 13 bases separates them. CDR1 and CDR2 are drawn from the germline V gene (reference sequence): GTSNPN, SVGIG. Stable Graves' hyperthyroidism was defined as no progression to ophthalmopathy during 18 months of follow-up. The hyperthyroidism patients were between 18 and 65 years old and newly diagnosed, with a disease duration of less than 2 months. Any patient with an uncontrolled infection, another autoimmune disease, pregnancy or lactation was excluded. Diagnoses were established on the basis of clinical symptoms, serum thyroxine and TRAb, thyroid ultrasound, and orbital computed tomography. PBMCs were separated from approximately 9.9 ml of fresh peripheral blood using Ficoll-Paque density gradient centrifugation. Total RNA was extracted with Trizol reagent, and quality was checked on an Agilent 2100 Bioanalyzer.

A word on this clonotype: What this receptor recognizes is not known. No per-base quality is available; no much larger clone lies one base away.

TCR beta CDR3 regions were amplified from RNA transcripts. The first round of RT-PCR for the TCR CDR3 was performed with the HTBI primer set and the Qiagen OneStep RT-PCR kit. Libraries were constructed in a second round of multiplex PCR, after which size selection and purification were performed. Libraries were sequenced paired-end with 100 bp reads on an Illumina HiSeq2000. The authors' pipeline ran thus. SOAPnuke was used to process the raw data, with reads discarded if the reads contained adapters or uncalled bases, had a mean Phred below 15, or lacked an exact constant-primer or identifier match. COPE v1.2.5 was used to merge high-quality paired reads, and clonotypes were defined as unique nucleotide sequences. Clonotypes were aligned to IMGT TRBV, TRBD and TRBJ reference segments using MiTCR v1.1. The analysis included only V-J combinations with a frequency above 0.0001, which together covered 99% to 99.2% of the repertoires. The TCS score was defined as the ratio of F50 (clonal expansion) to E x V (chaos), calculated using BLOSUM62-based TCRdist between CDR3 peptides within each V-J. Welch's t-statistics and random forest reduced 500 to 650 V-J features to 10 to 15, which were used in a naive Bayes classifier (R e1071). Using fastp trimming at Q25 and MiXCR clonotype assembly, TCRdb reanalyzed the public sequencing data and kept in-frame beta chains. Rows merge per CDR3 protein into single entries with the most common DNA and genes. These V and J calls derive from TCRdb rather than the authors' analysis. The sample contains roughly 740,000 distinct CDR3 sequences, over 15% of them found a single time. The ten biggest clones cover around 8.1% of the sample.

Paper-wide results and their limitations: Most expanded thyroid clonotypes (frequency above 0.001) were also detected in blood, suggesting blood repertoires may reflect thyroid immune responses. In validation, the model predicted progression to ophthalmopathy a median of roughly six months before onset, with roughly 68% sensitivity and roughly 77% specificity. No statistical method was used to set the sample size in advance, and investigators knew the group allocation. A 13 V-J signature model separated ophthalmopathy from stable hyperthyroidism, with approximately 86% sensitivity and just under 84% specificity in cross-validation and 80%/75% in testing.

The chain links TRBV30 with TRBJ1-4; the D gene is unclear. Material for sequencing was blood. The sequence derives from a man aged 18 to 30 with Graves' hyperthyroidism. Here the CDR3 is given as CAWSVNLVGEKLFF. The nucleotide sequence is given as TGTGCCTGGAGTGTAAATCTAGTCGGGGAAAAACTGTTTTTT.